This TCR beta chain was identified in a study of OX40 agonist ivuxolimab in advanced cancers. Study-wide context: Males comprised over 80% of the group, whose mean age was roughly 60 years (range 23 to 79). Therapy given before enrollment (anti-PD-1, anti-PD-L1 or anti-CTLA-4) was allowed, and 40% to 50% had some.

Using immunoSEQ multiplex PCR, the repertoire was profiled, and TCRdb retains in-frame clones only, with some absent. Of tens of thousands of clones listed, 86% are singletons. This CDR3 contains 13 residues. The V end was cut by 4 bases, the J end by 3 bases, with 10 bases between. Germline loops: CDR1 SGHDN, CDR2 FVKESK. This receptor was identified in an adult with an advanced solid tumor such as melanoma, head and neck, liver or kidney cancer. The chain combines TRBV14 with TRBJ2-7; either TRBD1 or TRBD2 may supply D (5 bases each). This specimen consisted of CD4+ or CD8+ T cells sorted from blood, obtained in a trial of the OX40 agonist ivuxolimab. The DNA for the CDR3 is TGTGCCAGCAGCCCCTGGGACCGCTACGAGCAGTACTTC. This translates into CASSPWDRYEQYF. Full variable domain (outside the CDR3, taken from reference TRBV14 and TRBJ2-7): EAGVTQFPSHSVIEKGQTVTLRCDPISGHDNLYWYRRVMGKEIKFLLHFVKESKQDESGMPNNRFLAERTGGTYSTLKVQPAELEDSGVYFCASSPWDRYEQYFGPGTRLTVT.